The 30 T cell receptor beta chains in this list originate from one sample, sequenced in a study of vaccination effects on CD4 cells after COVID-19. Their antigens are not known. After expansion with viral peptide pools in the ViraFEST assay, antigen-specific CD4+ T cells were sequenced. Cultured cells yielded isolated CD4+ T cells after less than 11 days. As their vaccination, participants received two doses of either BNT162b2 or mRNA-1273. TCRdb's copy holds only in-frame clones and misses some; the assay was immunoSEQ multiplex PCR. Here the sample spans 70,000 to 85,000 clones, roughly four fifths being singletons. The material was CD4+ T cells from PBMCs cultured with HCoV-229E spike peptides, obtained after COVID-19 vaccination. The origin of the receptors is a human donor who received a COVID-19 vaccine.

V is TRBV14 and J is TRBJ2-4; no clear D gene. This CDR3 contains 17 residues. The V end lost 0 bases, the J end lost 1 base, and 13 bases lay between the germline ends. The germline gives CDR1 SGHDN, CDR2 FVKESK. In DNA, the CDR3 is TGTGCCAGCAGCCAAGAGTCTTTGTGGCCCGCCAAAAACATTCAGTACTTC. The encoded protein is CASSQESLWPAKNIQYF.

The chain links TRBV2 to TRBJ2-1, with TRBD2 matching 9 bases. The CDR3 is 12 amino acids. Germline loops: CDR1 SNHLY, CDR2 FYNNEI. Trimming at V came to 4 bases and at J to 12 bases, leaving 4 bases not matched to a gene. CDR3 in amino acids: CASSALAGRQFF. The CDR3 DNA reads as TGTGCCAGCAGTGCCCTAGCGGGGCGGCAGTTCTTC.

The rearrangement joins TRBV5-1 to TRBJ2-2, with 10 bases aligning to TRBD2. Germline assignment: CDR1 SGHRS and CDR2 YFSETQ. This CDR3 spans 18 amino acids. Trimming took 4 bases from V and 4 from J; bases not matched to a gene: 13. The CDR3 is CASSISGAGGHGTGELFF. CDR3 DNA: TGCGCCAGCAGCATCTCTGGAGCGGGGGGGCATGGCACCGGGGAGCTGTTTTTT.

This chain connects TRBV19 to TRBJ1-4, with TRBD1 matching 7 bases. Germline lookup yields CDR1 LNHDA and CDR2 SQIVND (reference sequence). The CDR3 is 13 amino acids. V lost 7 bases and J lost 8; bases outside the gene matches: 7. The CDR3 sequence: CASIRQGGEKLFF. In DNA form, the CDR3 reads TGTGCCAGTATCCGACAGGGTGGCGAAAAACTGTTTTTT.

This chain joins TRBV5-5 and TRBJ2-3; 7 bases match TRBD1. The CDR3 extends over 15 amino acids. With V trimmed by 4 bases and J by 6 bases, 11 bases remained unmatched. Per the germline V gene, CDR1 is SGHKS and CDR2 is YYEKEE (reference sequence). This CDR3 is CASSPDRVYGDTQYF. The CDR3 coding sequence is TGTGCCAGCAGCCCCGACAGGGTATACGGGGATACGCAGTATTTT.

The rearrangement joins TRBV5-1 to TRBJ2-5, with unresolved D. V was pared by 1 base and J by 3 bases, with 10 bases between. Germline loops: CDR1 SGHRS, CDR2 YFSETQ. The CDR3 totals 14 residues. CDR3 residues: CASSLLGNEETQYF. The CDR3 DNA sequence: TGCGCCAGCAGCTTGTTAGGGAACGAAGAGACCCAGTACTTC.

This sequence joins TRBV7-2 and TRBJ2-3; 8 bases match TRBD1. The CDR3 runs to 15 residues. Germline CDR1 and CDR2: SGHTA and FQGNSA. Trimming cost V 2 bases and J 0 bases; bases outside gene matches: 1. This CDR3 is CASSLQGASTDTQYF. Here the CDR3 DNA reads TGTGCCAGCAGCTTACAGGGGGCTAGCACAGATACGCAGTATTTT.

The chain couples TRBV4-3 to TRBJ2-2; possible D gene TRBD1, 5 bases. This CDR3 spans 15 amino acids. Trimming stripped 0 bases from V and 1 base from J, with 6 bases between. Germline V CDR1 and CDR2: LGHNA, YSLEER. The CDR3 reads CASSQERGNTGELFF. Here the CDR3 DNA reads TGCGCCAGCAGCCAAGAAAGGGGGAACACCGGGGAGCTGTTTTTT.

This chain connects TRBV19 to TRBJ1-4, with 9 bases aligning to TRBD1. The CDR3 loop spans 14 amino acids. Germline CDR1 is LNHDA and CDR2 is SQIVND (reference sequence). The trim removed 9 bases at V and 3 bases at J, leaving 5 bases unmatched. The CDR3 is CASSGTGSNEKLFF. For the CDR3, the DNA is TGTGCCAGCAGCGGGACAGGGTCTAATGAAAAACTGTTTTTT.

This clone was seen once. The chain links TRBV6-5 to TRBJ1-6, with 7 bases fitting TRBD1. The CDR3 totals 14 residues. V shed 11 bases and J 0 bases; nucleotides not matched to a gene: 4. Germline V CDR1 and CDR2: MNHEY, SVGAGI. The CDR3 loop reads CASQGDSYNSPLHF. Here the CDR3 DNA reads TGTGCCTCGCAGGGGGACTCCTATAATTCACCCCTCCACTTT.

V and J are TRBV7-2 and TRBJ2-4; D is ambiguous. The CDR3 runs 14 residues. Germline CDR1 is SGHTA and CDR2 is FQGNSA. Trimming took off 0 bases at V and 9 bases at J, with 12 bases between the two ends. The CDR3 sequence: CASSLAVQEVIQYF. In DNA, the CDR3 is TGTGCCAGCAGCTTAGCTGTCCAAGAGGTCATTCAGTACTTC.

The chain uses TRBV2 and TRBJ1-5; D gene unclear. Trimming left V 5 bases short and J 7 bases short, with 15 bases between. Germline V CDR1 and CDR2: SNHLY, FYNNEI. This CDR3 contains 14 residues. Here the CDR3 reads CASSLLQGQQPQHF. CDR3 nucleotides: TGTGCCAGCAGTCTTCTTCAAGGTCAGCAGCCCCAGCATTTT.

This chain joins TRBV18 and TRBJ2-3, with TRBD2 matching over 12 bases. Germline V gene sequence: CDR1 KGHSH, CDR2 LQKENI. The CDR3 spans 15 residues. The junction had 1 base not matched to a gene; V was cut back by 2 bases and J by 4 bases. CDR3 amino acids: CASSPTSGGSDTQYF. In nucleotides, the CDR3 is TGTGCCAGCTCACCAACTAGCGGGGGGTCAGATACGCAGTATTTT.

This sequence joins TRBV3-1 (or the pseudogene TRBV3-2) and TRBJ2-2; D remains ambiguous. The CDR3 spans 14 residues. Per the germline V gene, CDR1 is LGHDT and CDR2 is YNNKEL (reference sequence). V lost 5 bases and J lost 5, with 12 bases in between. Here the CDR3 DNA reads TGTGCCAGCAGCTCCCATTGGGGAACCGGGGAGCTGTTTTTT. Translating it yields CASSSHWGTGELFF.

In DNA, the CDR3 is TGTGCCAGCAGTTTATCGTGGACTGGCACAGATACGCAGTATTTT. This codes for CASSLSWTGTDTQYF. V is TRBV27 and J is TRBJ2-3, with a possible D match to TRBD2 (5 bases). V was pared by 0 bases and J by 1 base, with 8 bases between. The germline gives CDR1 MNHEY, CDR2 SMNVEV (reference sequence). The CDR3 is 15 residues long.

The V gene is TRBV5-4, the J gene TRBJ2-2; no clear D gene. The CDR3 totals 13 residues. V lost 1 base, J lost 7 bases, and 8 bases lay in between. CDR1 and CDR2 (germline): SGHNT, YYREEE (reference sequence). In nucleotides, the CDR3 is TGTGCCAGCAGCTTGAGCCGAGGCGGGGAGCTGTTTTTT. It encodes CASSLSRGGELFF.

This clone was seen only a few times. The J gene is TRBJ1-3, the V gene TRBV9; D gene ambiguous. V was cut by 4 bases and J by 2 bases, with 16 bases left in between. The CDR3 totals 16 residues. Germline loops: CDR1 SGDLS, CDR2 YYNGEE. The DNA of the CDR3 is TGTGCCAGCAGCACCTTACCGAAGGGAACTGGAAACACCATATATTTT. It codes for CASSTLPKGTGNTIYF.

The DNA for the CDR3 is TGTGCCACCAGCAAAGCCCCTGGGCTCGAGCAGTACGTC. This sequence encodes CATSKAPGLEQYV. The J gene is TRBJ2-7, the V gene TRBV15, with D unclear. Germline values: CDR1 LNHNV, CDR2 YYDKDF (reference sequence). CDR3 length: 13 residues. V was pared by 4 bases and J by 6 bases, with 13 bases between.

The rearrangement joins TRBV2 to TRBJ2-3, with 13 bases aligning to TRBD2. The germline gives CDR1 SNHLY, CDR2 FYNNEI. J lost 4 bases, V lost 4 bases, and 2 bases had no gene match. The CDR3 extends over 15 amino acids. CDR3 in amino acids: CASSALAGGPDTQYF. The CDR3 nucleotides read TGTGCCAGCAGTGCACTAGCGGGGGGGCCAGATACGCAGTATTTT.

The J gene is TRBJ2-7, the V gene TRBV6-2 or TRBV6-3; 9 positions agree with TRBD1. The CDR3 covers 17 residues. The V gene's germline CDR1 is MNHEY and CDR2 SVGEGT. V shed 6 bases, J shed 0 bases, and the junction held 12 bases outside the gene matches. The CDR3 region has the DNA TGTGCCAGCAGCCGCCCGGGACAGGGTTTAGGCTCCTACGAGCAGTACGTC. Translated: CASSRPGQGLGSYEQYV.

This clone appeared a few times. The V gene is TRBV2, the J gene TRBJ1-2; TRBD1 is a possible D gene (6 bases). The CDR3 is 14 residues long. Germline values: CDR1 SNHLY, CDR2 FYNNEI. Trimming took 7 bases from V and 3 from J, leaving 15 bases between them. The CDR3 sequence: CASTPRGRDYGYTF. The DNA of the CDR3 is TGTGCCAGCACCCCCCGGGGGCGGGACTATGGCTACACCTTC.

This rearrangement joins TRBV3-1 (or the pseudogene TRBV3-2) to TRBJ2-7; TRBD1 matches at 7 bases. The CDR3 is 17 amino acids. The V gene's germline CDR1 is LGHDT and CDR2 YNNKEL (reference sequence). Trimming cost V 4 bases and J 1 base; bases outside gene matches: 13. The CDR3 nucleotides are TGTGCCAGCAGCCCCCGGGACAGATCCCAAGGGTCCTACGAGCAGTACGTC. The encoded protein is CASSPRDRSQGSYEQYV.

The V call is TRBV3-1 (or the pseudogene TRBV3-2), the J call TRBJ1-2; possible D gene TRBD1, 5 bases. The germline V gene encodes CDR1 LGHDT and CDR2 YNNKEL (reference sequence). V was clipped by 4 bases and J by 4 bases, with 16 bases between them. This CDR3 spans 15 amino acids. The CDR3 protein is CASSPPDNPIYGYTF. CDR3 nucleotides: TGTGCCAGCAGCCCCCCGGACAATCCAATCTATGGCTACACCTTC.

The chain carries TRBV7-9 and TRBJ2-7; D tentatively fits TRBD1 or TRBD2 (6 bases each). CDR3 length equals 16 residues. V was pared by 5 bases and J by 0 bases, with 17 bases between. CDR1 is SEHNR and CDR2 is FQNEAQ in the germline V gene (reference sequence). CDR3 nucleotides: TGTGCCAGCAGCGAAGGGGGGACGGCGAGCTCCTACGAGCAGTACGTC. The encoded protein is CASSEGGTASSYEQYV.

The J gene is TRBJ2-5, the V gene TRBV7-2, with D possibly matching TRBD1 (7 bases). This CDR3 comprises 14 residues. Per the germline V gene, CDR1 is SGHTA and CDR2 is FQGNSA. V lost 5 bases and J 5 bases, leaving 15 bases between the germline ends. CDR3 amino acids: CASSPRGVVETQYF. The CDR3 DNA sequence: TGTGCCAGCAGCCCCAGGGGGGTCGTCGAGACCCAGTACTTC.

This chain connects TRBV14 to TRBJ1-2; TRBD1 aligns across 8 bases. The CDR3 extends over 15 amino acids. V was clipped by 1 base and J by 5 bases; unmatched bases: 6. CDR1 is SGHDN and CDR2 is FVKESK in the germline V gene. The CDR3 coding sequence is TGTGCCAGCAGCCAAGGACAGGGGACACTGTATGGCTACACCTTC. This codes for CASSQGQGTLYGYTF. Complete variable domain (other parts from reference TRBV14 and TRBJ1-2): EAGVTQFPSHSVIEKGQTVTLRCDPISGHDNLYWYRRVMGKEIKFLLHFVKESKQDESGMPNNRFLAERTGGTYSTLKVQPAELEDSGVYFCASSQGQGTLYGYTFGSGTRLTVV.

The chain has TRBV5-6 and TRBJ1-1; no firm D call. Per germline, CDR1 SGHDT and CDR2 YYEEEE. The CDR3 extends over 15 amino acids. V dropped 0 bases and J dropped 2 bases, with 11 bases sitting between them. CDR3 nucleotides: TGTGCCAGCAGCTTGGTGCAGAGAATAAACACTGAAGCTTTCTTT. It codes for CASSLVQRINTEAFF.

The chain is built from TRBV3-1 (or the pseudogene TRBV3-2) and TRBJ1-3; D is perhaps TRBD1 (6 bases). CDR1 LGHDT and CDR2 YNNKEL come from the germline V gene (reference sequence). Trimming removed 3 bases at V and 0 bases at J, with 12 bases between. The CDR3 is 16 residues long. In DNA form, the CDR3 reads TGTGCCAGCAGCCACAGGGGTAAGAACTCTGGAAACACCATATATTTT. Translated, it gives CASSHRGKNSGNTIYF.

The V call is TRBV5-1, the J call TRBJ2-1; maybe TRBD1 (5 bases). The CDR3 contains 15 residues. Per the germline V gene, CDR1 is SGHRS and CDR2 is YFSETQ. Trimming left V 2 bases short and J 4 bases short, with 13 bases between. This chain's CDR3 is CASSLESGLYNEQFF. The CDR3 DNA reads as TGCGCCAGCAGCTTAGAATCAGGGCTTTACAATGAGCAGTTCTTC.

The rearrangement links TRBV7-8 to TRBJ1-5; D is ambiguous. Per the germline V gene, CDR1 is SGHVS and CDR2 is FQNEAQ. CDR3 length: 13 residues. V was clipped by 1 base and J by 6 bases, with 7 bases between them. This CDR3 reads CASSLGPSQPQHF. The DNA for the CDR3 is TGTGCCAGCAGCTTAGGGCCATCTCAGCCCCAGCATTTT.